This entry is about one T cell receptor (beta chain). The data were taken from a study of graft-versus-host responses after intestinal transplantation. The culture paired 200,000 irradiated violet-dye-labeled stimulators with 200,000 CFSE-labeled responders. TCRdb's table, derived via immunoSEQ multiplex PCR, lists solely in-frame clones and lacks some. This table has 11,000 to 15,000 clones, 35% to 40% appearing once. This receptor was taken from a human patient who received an intestinal transplant. Sequenced here: alloreactive CD8+ T cells from a mixed lymphocyte reaction culture, sampled before intestinal transplant. Documented subset: CFSE-low proliferating T cells sorted from roughly six-day pre-transplant mixed lymphocyte reaction (GvH or HvG direction).

CDR3 DNA sequence: TGCGCCAGCAGCCTAGGGACAGAGGCATACGAGCAGTACTTC. Translating gives CASSLGTEAYEQYF. The rearrangement links TRBV4-1 to TRBJ2-7, with 7 bases identical to TRBD1. CDR3 size: 14 residues. V lost 4 bases, J lost 4 bases, and 7 bases stayed unmatched. Germline V lookup: CDR1 MGHRA, CDR2 YSYEKL.